The 13 T cell receptor beta chains in this list originate from one sample, sequenced in a study of blood T cell repertoires in COVID-19. The assay was immunoSEQ multiplex PCR, and TCRdb's table has in-frame clones only and misses some. Among roughly 200,000 clones listed, roughly 86% were seen once. The sequenced sample was PBMCs or T cells enriched from blood (not recorded which). These receptors were collected from a woman in her twenties or thirties who had recovered from COVID-19.

The chain employs TRBV10-2 and TRBJ1-1, with TRBD1 matching over 7 bases. CDR3 length: 14 amino acids. Trimming took 5 bases from V and 7 from J; bases not matched to a gene: 10. Germline assignment: CDR1 WSHSY and CDR2 SAAADI. The CDR3 protein is CASSTGTVNLEAFF. For the CDR3, the DNA is TGCGCCAGCAGTACCGGGACAGTTAATCTTGAAGCTTTCTTT.

The chain joins TRBV6-1 to TRBJ2-2; TRBD2 aligns across 10 bases. Trimming removed 4 bases from V and 3 bases from J; junction bases left unmatched: 2. The CDR3 length is 15 residues. CDR1 is MNHNS and CDR2 is SASEGT in the germline V gene. The CDR3 DNA follows: TGTGCCAGCAGTGTAGCGGGAGGTGACACCGGGGAGCTGTTTTTT. Protein: CASSVAGGDTGELFF.

This chain links TRBV19 with TRBJ1-5, with TRBD1 as a possible D gene (6 bases). The V end lost 3 bases, the J end lost 0 bases, and 15 bases lay between the germline ends. Germline V gene sequence: CDR1 LNHDA, CDR2 SQIVND (reference sequence). This CDR3 is 17 amino acids long. CDR3 nucleotide sequence: TGTGCCAGTAGTATCCAGGGGAAAACTTATAGCAATCAGCCCCAGCATTTT. Translating it yields CASSIQGKTYSNQPQHF.

CDR3 residues: CATSRDLVGLSYEQYF. For the CDR3, the DNA is TGTGCCACCAGCAGAGATCTAGTGGGACTATCATACGAGCAGTACTTC. The rearrangement joins TRBV15 to TRBJ2-7; the match to TRBD2 covers 7 bases. This CDR3 comprises 16 residues. V lost 0 bases and J lost 4; bases outside the gene matches: 9. Looked up from germline, CDR1 is LNHNV and CDR2 is YYDKDF (reference sequence).

The genes are TRBV28 and TRBJ2-5; D unresolved. Germline assignment: CDR1 MDHEN and CDR2 SYDVKM. The CDR3 is 13 residues long. The V end was cut by 3 bases, the J end by 2 bases, with 7 bases between. CDR3 protein: CASSLPDQETQYF. In nucleotides, the CDR3 is TGTGCCAGCAGTTTGCCAGATCAAGAGACCCAGTACTTC.

The J gene is TRBJ2-3, the V gene TRBV30, with 9 nucleotides matching TRBD1. The trim removed 0 bases at V and 7 bases at J, leaving 5 bases unmatched. The CDR3 runs to 14 residues. Germline values: CDR1 GTSNPN, CDR2 SVGIG (reference sequence). CDR3 loop: CAWSVQGAANTQYF. The CDR3, as DNA: TGTGCCTGGAGTGTACAGGGGGCTGCGAATACGCAGTATTTT. Filled out from reference TRBV30 and TRBJ2-3, the complete variable domain reads SQTIHQWPATLVQPVGSPLSLECTVEGTSNPNLYWYRQAAGRGLQLLFYSVGIGQISSEVPQNLSASRPQDRQFILSSKKLLLSDSGFYLCAWSVQGAANTQYFGPGTRLTVL.

The chain employs TRBV19 and TRBJ1-1; 8 positions agree with TRBD1. This CDR3 contains 15 residues. The J segment lost 1 base and the V segment lost 4 bases, leaving 5 bases of the junction unmatched. Germline values: CDR1 LNHDA, CDR2 SQIVND (reference sequence). CDR3 sequence: CASSTIGTGNTEAFF. In nucleotides, the CDR3 is TGTGCCAGTAGTACTATAGGGACAGGGAACACTGAAGCTTTCTTT.

V gene TRBV7-9 combines with J gene TRBJ2-1; TRBD2 might be the D (6 bases). V was cut by 1 base and J by 9 bases, with 10 bases left in between. Germline CDR1 and CDR2: SEHNR and FQNEAQ (reference sequence). The CDR3 spans 13 residues. This CDR3 reads CASSLEGAGEQFF. The CDR3 region has the DNA TGTGCCAGCAGCTTAGAGGGAGCGGGTGAGCAGTTCTTC.

V and J are TRBV14 and TRBJ2-1, with 8 bases identical to TRBD1. The CDR3 extends over 18 amino acids. Germline-derived CDR1 and CDR2 are SGHDN and FVKESK. V gave up 1 base and J gave up 4 bases; unmatched junction bases: 12. The CDR3 region is CASSQVAGGDPTYNEQFF. DNA for the CDR3: TGTGCCAGCAGCCAAGTTGCAGGGGGCGATCCAACGTACAATGAGCAGTTCTTC.

This chain uses TRBV19 with TRBJ1-5, with 8 positions matching TRBD1. The CDR3 loop spans 16 amino acids. Per germline, CDR1 LNHDA and CDR2 SQIVND (reference sequence). V dropped 6 bases and J dropped 2; count of bases not matched to a gene: 9. In DNA form, the CDR3 reads TGTGCCAGTAGACCAGGGGGCGGGAATGGCAATCAGCCCCAGCATTTT. It translates to CASRPGGGNGNQPQHF.

The chain links TRBV2 to TRBJ2-5, with a possible D match to TRBD1 (5 bases). The length of the CDR3 is 14 residues. The V end was cut by 3 bases, the J end by 1 base, with 9 bases between. Germline V gene sequence: CDR1 SNHLY, CDR2 FYNNEI. CDR3 loop: CASSEWQGQETQYF. DNA for the CDR3: TGTGCCAGCAGTGAGTGGCAGGGCCAAGAGACCCAGTACTTC.

This clone was picked up one time. The chain is built from TRBV28 and TRBJ2-1, with 9 bases lining up with TRBD1. The trim removed 6 bases at V and 7 bases at J, leaving 10 bases unmatched. The CDR3 totals 15 residues. The germline CDR1 and CDR2 sequences are MDHEN and SYDVKM. As DNA, the CDR3 is TGTGCCAGCAGCTCCTCCGGGACAGGGTGGAATGAGCAGTTCTTC. Encoded protein: CASSSSGTGWNEQFF. The full variable domain, with the rest looked up from reference TRBV28 and TRBJ2-1, is DVKVTQSSRYLVKRTGEKVFLECVQDMDHENMFWYRQDPGLGLRLIYFSYDVKMKEKGDIPEGYSVSREKKERFSLILESASTNQTSMYLCASSSSGTGWNEQFFGPGTRLTVL.

This chain connects TRBV28 to TRBJ1-1; 8 bases line up with TRBD1. CDR1 and CDR2 (germline): MDHEN, SYDVKM. This CDR3 spans 15 amino acids. V lost 5 bases, J lost 6 bases, and 11 bases stayed unmatched. CDR3 bases: TGTGCCAGCAGTCCCTGGCAGGGGGCTTGGTCTGAAGCTTTCTTT. Its protein is CASSPWQGAWSEAFF.